The 6 T cell receptor beta chains below were found in one sample sequenced in a study of blood T cell repertoires in COVID-19. Profiled with immunoSEQ multiplex PCR; TCRdb holds only in-frame clones, not every one. The sample includes 220,000 or so clones, around 90% seen only once; the top ten take around 15%. Sequenced sample: PBMCs or T cells enriched from blood (not recorded which). The receptors originated from a woman aged 45-65 years with acute COVID-19.

The V and J genes are TRBV28 and TRBJ2-3; 9 nucleotides align to TRBD2. The CDR3 is made up of 15 amino acids. CDR1 MDHEN and CDR2 SYDVKM come from the germline V gene. V shed 4 bases, J shed 7 bases, and the junction held 9 bases outside the gene matches. This CDR3 reads CASSSLAGELNTQYF. The CDR3, as DNA: TGTGCCAGCAGTTCCTTAGCGGGAGAGCTCAATACGCAGTATTTT.

This sequence joins TRBV4-2 and TRBJ2-5; D is unclear. Trimming left V 1 base short and J 5 bases short, with 17 bases between. This CDR3 is built from 16 residues. Looked up from germline, CDR1 is LGHNA and CDR2 is YNFKEQ. The CDR3 bases are TGTGCCAGCAGCCAAGGTACTAACTCGGCCGGGGAGACCCAGTACTTC. Translating it yields CASSQGTNSAGETQYF.

The gene calls are TRBV4-1 and TRBJ2-7; TRBD2 agrees at 7 bases. The CDR3 consists of 15 residues. Unmatched junction bases numbered 7, after V lost 1 base and J lost 4 bases. Germline V gene lookup returns CDR1 MGHRA and CDR2 YSYEKL. CDR3 sequence: CASSQGTLAVYEQYF. The CDR3 DNA follows: TGCGCCAGCAGCCAAGGGACCCTAGCGGTATACGAGCAGTACTTC.

The gene calls are TRBV12-3 or TRBV12-4 and TRBJ1-1; 7 positions agree with TRBD1. V dropped 8 bases and J dropped 4; count of bases not matched to a gene: 7. This CDR3 spans 13 amino acids. The CDR3 DNA reads TGTGCCAGCCGCGGACAGGAGGTCACTGAAGCTTTCTTT. Translated: CASRGQEVTEAFF.

The J gene is TRBJ2-7, the V gene TRBV2, with 10 bases identical to TRBD1. Germline V gives CDR1 SNHLY, CDR2 FYNNEI. The CDR3 is made up of 13 amino acids. Trimming removed 5 bases from V and 6 bases from J; junction bases left unmatched: 4. DNA for the CDR3: TGTGCCAGCAGTACCGGGACAGGGGTCGAGCAGTACTTC. It translates to CASSTGTGVEQYF.

The V and J genes are TRBV18 and TRBJ1-6; 7 bases are a match to TRBD1. Germline loops: CDR1 KGHSH, CDR2 LQKENI. Trimming took 4 bases from V and 6 from J; bases not matched to a gene: 3. The CDR3 contains 14 residues. CDR3 sequence (DNA): TGTGCCAGCTCACTCCGGGACAGTAATTCACCCCTCCACTTT. It specifies CASSLRDSNSPLHF.